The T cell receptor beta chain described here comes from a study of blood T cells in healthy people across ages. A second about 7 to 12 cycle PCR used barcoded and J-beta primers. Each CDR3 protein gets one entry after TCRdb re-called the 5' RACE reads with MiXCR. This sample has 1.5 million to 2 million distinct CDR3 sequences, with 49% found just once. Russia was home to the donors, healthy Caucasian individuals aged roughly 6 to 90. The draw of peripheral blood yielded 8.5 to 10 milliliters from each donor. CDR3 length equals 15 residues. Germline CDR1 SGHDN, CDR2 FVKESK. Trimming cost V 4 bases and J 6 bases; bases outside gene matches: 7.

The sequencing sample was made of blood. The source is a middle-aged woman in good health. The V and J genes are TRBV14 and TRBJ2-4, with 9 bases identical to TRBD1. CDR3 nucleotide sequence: TGTGCCAGCAGCCCCGGGACAGGGATCGGAAACATTCAGTACTTC. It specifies CASSPGTGIGNIQYF.